This T cell receptor beta chain appears in the sequencing data of a study of a mutant IDH1 vaccine in newly diagnosed glioma. Study overall: Antecedent treatment encompassed radiotherapy, temozolomide, or their combination; the majority received both.

Clones were sequenced by immunoSEQ multiplex PCR, and TCRdb holds only the in-frame ones, with some missing. The repertoire has 110,000 or so clones, 85% to 90% of them found once; the top ten carry 0.55% to 0.7%. Specified time point: week 11, during vaccination. All doses held 300 ug of mutant IDH1 20-mer peptide, with topical imiquimod. This CDR3 spans 14 amino acids. Trimming took 1 base from V and 2 from J, leaving 9 bases between them. Germline CDR1 SGHAT, CDR2 FQDESV (reference sequence). Comment on this clone: No antigen is known for it.

Material: PBMCs, obtained from a glioma patient whose treatment included an IDH1 peptide vaccine. The chain couples TRBV11-1 to TRBJ2-7, with a tentative D call TRBD2 (5 bases). The TCR comes from a woman between 45 and 65 years old with glioma. CDR3 sequence: CASSLGPSTYEQYF. The CDR3 nucleotides read TGTGCCAGCAGCTTAGGGCCTAGCACCTACGAGCAGTACTTC.